The T cell receptor (beta chain) described here comes from a study of blood T cell repertoires in COVID-19 (dated by TCRdb to the early 2020s). In the study overall: Samples covering the acute and convalescent phases of COVID-19 were provided by collaborators in the United States, Italy and Spain. The material from the prospective study consisted of cDNA or gDNA derived from T cells, B-cell-depleted T cells, or PBMCs. Deeply sampled blood TCRbeta repertoires from subjects exposed to, actively infected with, or recovered from COVID-19 were included in the dataset. The repertoires were released in a freely available public database meant as a resource for research on the immune response to SARS-CoV-2. The samples were drawn from two sources: the first 160 participants of the ongoing ImmuneRACE study, and 1,200 or so subjects contributed by 6 global collaborators. The sample metadata nearly always contained a de-identified subject ID, COVID-19 status, age in years and sex. Where available, HLA class I and class II types were taken from metadata supplied by the sample provider and were not determined by assay-based typing.

TCRbeta CDR3 regions were amplified from genomic DNA by means of the immunoSEQ Assay, a bias-controlled multiplex PCR. For the original study's pipeline: The number of nucleated cells in each sample was estimated from the amplification of reference gene primers within the assay. To quantify the absolute abundance of each unique TCRbeta CDR3 rearrangement, sequence reads were collapsed and filtered. For each sample, productive Simpson clonality was calculated as the square root of Simpson's diversity index across productive rearrangements. Drawn from immuneACCESS, this table holds only the in-frame rearrangements with V and J called that TCRdb kept. Clones are partly lost; checked studies trace under half to an unresolved V gene and leave the rest unexplained. V and J calls and clone size are copied from that table; D and trimming were computed from the DNA. The sample table holds roughly 77,000 clones, of which around 79% were seen once. More than 25% of the sample is in the top ten clones.

On this clone itself: It has no known antigen specificity. No base qualities exist here, and no much larger clone lies one base off it.

Broader findings and caveats from the paper: Clinical and demographic metadata were provided uncurated, with the amount varying by source and participant.

The collaborating institutions used their own protocols to collect whole blood in K2EDTA tubes. For TCRbeta analysis, collaborator samples were shipped as frozen whole blood, as isolated PBMCs, or as DNA extracted from either sample type. The clonotype was recovered from a man between 60 and 75 years old with active or convalescent COVID-19. Sequencing was performed on peripheral blood.

CDR3 reads: CASSQTTGSGELFF. The base sequence is TGTGCCAGCAGCCAAACAACGGGATCCGGGGAGCTGTTTTTT. The chain was built from TRBV14 and TRBJ2-2; D gene: possibly TRBD2, on 5 matching bases. CDR1 and CDR2 are drawn from the germline V gene: SGHDN, FVKESK. The trim is 2 bases for V and 6 bases for J, with a gap of 10 bases between the germline ends. The CDR3 runs 14 amino acids, cysteine and phenylalanine included. This entry keeps only the CDR3 DNA: 42 bases, framed from base 1.